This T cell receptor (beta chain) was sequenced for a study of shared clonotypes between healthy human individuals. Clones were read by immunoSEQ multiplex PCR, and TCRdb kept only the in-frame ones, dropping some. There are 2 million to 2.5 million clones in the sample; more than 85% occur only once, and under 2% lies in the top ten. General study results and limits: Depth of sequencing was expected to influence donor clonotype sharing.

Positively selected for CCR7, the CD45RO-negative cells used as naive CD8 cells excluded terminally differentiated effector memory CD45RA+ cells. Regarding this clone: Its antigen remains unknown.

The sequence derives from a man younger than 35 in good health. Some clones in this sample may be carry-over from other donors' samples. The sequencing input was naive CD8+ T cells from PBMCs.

CDR3 bases: TGTGCCAGCAGACGAACAGGGGGCCCTTACTCCTACGAGCAGTACTTC. This sequence encodes CASRRTGGPYSYEQYF. V usage is TRBV7-2 and J usage is TRBJ2-7, with 9 bases lining up with TRBD1. Germline V lookup: CDR1 SGHTA, CDR2 FQGNSA. Trimming cost V 6 bases and J 0 bases; bases outside gene matches: 9. The CDR3 loop spans 16 amino acids. Based on the CDR3 plus reference TRBV7-2 and TRBJ2-7, the full variable domain is GAGVSQSPSNKVTEKGKDVELRCDPISGHTALYWYRQSLGQGLEFLIYFQGNSAPDKSGLPSDRFSAERTGGSVSTLTIQRTQQEDSAVYLCASRRTGGPYSYEQYFGPGTRLTVT.